A single sample gave rise to the 10 T cell receptor beta chains below, sequenced in a study of Tregs in tolerant kidney transplant recipients. Only in-frame clones appear in the TCRdb table, and some are missing; sequencing was by immunoSEQ multiplex PCR. The table lists about 30,000 clones. The sample here was CD8+ T cells from blood, taken before the transplant. The receptors stem from a human donor who received a combined kidney and bone marrow transplant.

A remark on this clone: The read gets to within 3 residues of the CDR3 end, and the germline J gene fills in the rest. This chain uses TRBV19 with TRBJ1-1, with a tentative D call TRBD1 (6 bases). The CDR3 has 16 residues. Germline lookup yields CDR1 LNHDA and CDR2 SQIVND (reference sequence). Trimming took 7 bases from V and 3 from J, leaving 21 bases between them. CDR3 bases read: TGTGCCAGTACATCGCTGGGTAGGGGGTTGGACACTGAA. Amino acid sequence: CASTSLGRGLDTE. The full-length CDR3 reads as CASTSLGRGLDTEAFF.

CDR3 region: CASSFSGSNYEQYF. The covered CDR3 bases are TGTGCCAGCAGCTTTAGCGGGAGTAACTACGAG. The chain joins TRBV5-4 to TRBJ2-7, with 9 bases identical to TRBD2. The read ends 3 residues early relative to the CDR3; the germline J gene fills the gap. CDR1 is SGHNT, CDR2 YYREEE, per germline (reference sequence). The CDR3 is 14 amino acids. V trimming: 2 bases; J trimming: 3 bases; junction bases outside the gene matches: 3.

With regard to this clone: The sequenced fragment ends 3 residues before the CDR3 boundary, so the rest is inferred from the germline J gene. The gene calls are TRBV5-5 and TRBJ2-7; 7 bases align to TRBD1. Germline V gene sequence: CDR1 SGHKS, CDR2 YYEKEE (reference sequence). Unmatched junction bases numbered 9, after V lost 3 bases and J lost 3 bases. The CDR3 is 15 residues long. The CDR3 spells CASSSKTGWRYEQYF. Partial CDR3 DNA: TGTGCCAGCAGCTCCAAGACAGGGTGGCGCTACGAG.

On this clone itself: The read is 3 residues too short to cover the CDR3 end, so that end is filled in from the germline J gene. The chain has TRBV5-1 and TRBJ1-1; TRBD1 agrees at 10 bases. CDR1 SGHRS and CDR2 YFSETQ come from the germline V gene. The V segment lost 3 bases and the J segment 2 bases; nucleotides outside the gene matches: 4. This CDR3 spans 15 amino acids. CDR3 residues: CASSSKTGGNTEAFF. The sequenced part of the CDR3 DNA is TGCGCCAGCAGCTCCAAGACAGGGGGCAACACTGAA.

In regard to this clone: The read finishes 3 residues shy of the CDR3 end, and the germline J gene is used to complete it. The chain joins TRBV19 to TRBJ2-7; D remains unclear. The ends were cut back, 2 bases at V and 5 bases at J, with 10 bases in the middle. The germline V gene encodes CDR1 LNHDA and CDR2 SQIVND (reference sequence). The CDR3 contains 13 residues. The CDR3 DNA, read in part, is TGTGCCAGTAGTATACAGGAGAGCCACGAG. The encoded protein is CASSIQESHE. The complete CDR3 sequence is CASSIQESHEQYF. The whole variable domain, remainder taken from reference TRBV19 and TRBJ2-7, is DGGITQSPKYLFRKEGQNVTLSCEQNLNHDAMYWYRQDPGQGLRLIYYSQIVNDFQKGDIAEGYSVSREKKESFPLTVTSAQKNPTAFYLCASSIQESHEQYFGPGTRLTVT.

A note on this clone: The read terminates 3 residues ahead of where the CDR3 ends, so the germline J gene completes it. This rearrangement joins TRBV7-3 to TRBJ2-1, with D perhaps TRBD2 (5 bases). Trimming shortened V by 3 bases and J by 7 bases, and 7 bases separated the two germline ends. This CDR3 region has 12 residues. Germline V gene data show CDR1 as SGHTA and CDR2 as FQGTGA. The sequenced part of the CDR3 DNA is TGTGCCAGCAGCTTGACGGGGAATGAG. Protein sequence: CASSLTGNE. The full CDR3 sequence reads CASSLTGNEQFF.

Worth noting for this clone: The read ends 3 residues early relative to the CDR3; the germline J gene fills the gap. This sequence joins TRBV20-1 and TRBJ2-1, with 10 nucleotides matching TRBD2. Germline values: CDR1 DFQATT, CDR2 SNEGSKA (reference sequence). CDR3 length: 16 amino acids. J gave up 9 bases and V 4 bases, and 15 bases lay outside the gene matches. The CDR3: CSATTEREGWHGEQFF. CDR3 DNA, as far as it was read: TGCAGTGCTACCACGGAGCGGGAGGGCTGGCATGGTGAG.

Comment on this clone: Read sequence stops 3 residues before the CDR3 end, and the germline J gene provides the missing end. The chain uses TRBV5-1 and TRBJ2-7, with TRBD1 matching over 9 bases. Trimming cost V 3 bases and J 5 bases; bases outside gene matches: 9. The CDR3 totals 15 residues. Germline lookup yields CDR1 SGHRS and CDR2 YFSETQ. The CDR3 here is CASSYDRGYGDEQYF. CDR3 DNA (partial): TGCGCCAGCAGCTACGACAGGGGGTACGGTGACGAG.

A note on this clone: The CDR3 end is not reached by the read, which stops 3 residues before it; the germline J gene fills it in. The chain uses TRBV7-3 and TRBJ2-1; D possibly corresponds to TRBD1 (5 bases). The CDR3 sequence is 14 residues long. V dropped 3 bases and J dropped 7 bases, with 13 bases sitting between them. Germline-derived CDR1 and CDR2 are SGHTA and FQGTGA. CDR3 residues: CASSFSTALNEQFF. The sequenced part of the CDR3 DNA is TGTGCCAGCAGCTTCTCGACAGCCTTGAATGAG.

The CDR3 region is CASSFLGSGANVLTF. The sequenced CDR3 bases are TGTGCCAGCAGCTTCCTCGGCTCTGGGGCCAACGTC. This chain connects TRBV5-4 to TRBJ2-6; D remains unclear. The CDR3 is cut off 3 residues early in the read; its end comes from the germline J gene. The length of the CDR3 is 15 residues. Trimming left V 2 bases short and J 0 bases short, with 6 bases between. Germline CDR1 and CDR2: SGHNT and YYREEE (reference sequence).